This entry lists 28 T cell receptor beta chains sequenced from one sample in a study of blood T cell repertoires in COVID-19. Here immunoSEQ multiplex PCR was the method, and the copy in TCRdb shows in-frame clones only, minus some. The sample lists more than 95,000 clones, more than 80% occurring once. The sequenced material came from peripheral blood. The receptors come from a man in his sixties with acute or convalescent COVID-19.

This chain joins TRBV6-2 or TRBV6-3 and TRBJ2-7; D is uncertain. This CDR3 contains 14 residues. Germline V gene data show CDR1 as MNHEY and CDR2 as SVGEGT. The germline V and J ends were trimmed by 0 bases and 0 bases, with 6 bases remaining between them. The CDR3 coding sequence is TGTGCCAGCAGTTACTCATCCGTCTCCTACGAGCAGTACTTC. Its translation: CASSYSSVSYEQYF.

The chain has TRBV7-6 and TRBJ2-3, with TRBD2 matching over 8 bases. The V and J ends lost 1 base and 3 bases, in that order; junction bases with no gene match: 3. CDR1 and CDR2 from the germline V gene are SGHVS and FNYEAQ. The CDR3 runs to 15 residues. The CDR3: CASSLEAGATDTQYF. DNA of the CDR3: TGTGCCAGCAGCTTAGAAGCGGGAGCAACAGATACGCAGTATTTT.

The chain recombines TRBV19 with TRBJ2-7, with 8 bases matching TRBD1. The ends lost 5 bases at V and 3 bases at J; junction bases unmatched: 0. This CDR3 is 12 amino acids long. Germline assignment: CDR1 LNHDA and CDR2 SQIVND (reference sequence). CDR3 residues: CASSDRGYEQYF. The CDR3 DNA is TGTGCCAGTAGTGACAGGGGCTACGAGCAGTACTTC.

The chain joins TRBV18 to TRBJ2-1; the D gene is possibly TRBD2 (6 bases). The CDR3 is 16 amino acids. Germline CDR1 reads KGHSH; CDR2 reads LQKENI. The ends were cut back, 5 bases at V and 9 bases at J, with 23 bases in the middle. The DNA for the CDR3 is TGTGCCAGCTCAAGACTGTCGGGACCAGGCGGGATTGAGCAGTTCTTC. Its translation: CASSRLSGPGGIEQFF.

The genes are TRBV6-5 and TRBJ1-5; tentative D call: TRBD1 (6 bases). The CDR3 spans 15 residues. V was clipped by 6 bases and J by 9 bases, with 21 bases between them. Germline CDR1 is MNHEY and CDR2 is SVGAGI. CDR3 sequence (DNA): TGTGCCAGCAGGCCCGGGGGGCAAGGTAGCTTGCCCCAGCATTTT. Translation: CASRPGGQGSLPQHF.

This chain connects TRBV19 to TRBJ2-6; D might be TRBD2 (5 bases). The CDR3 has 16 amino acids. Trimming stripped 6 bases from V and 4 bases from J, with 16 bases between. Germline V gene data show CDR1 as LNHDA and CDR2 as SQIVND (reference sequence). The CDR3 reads CASSPMEGGGANVLTF. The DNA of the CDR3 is TGTGCCAGTAGCCCAATGGAAGGAGGCGGGGCCAACGTCCTGACTTTC.

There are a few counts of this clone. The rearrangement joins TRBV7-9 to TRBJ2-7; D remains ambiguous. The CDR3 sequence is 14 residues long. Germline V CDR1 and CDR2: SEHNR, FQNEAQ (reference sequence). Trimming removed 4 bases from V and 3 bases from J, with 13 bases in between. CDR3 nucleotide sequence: TGTGCCAGCAGCTCGAGAGCTGTTAACTACGAGCAGTACTTC. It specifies CASSSRAVNYEQYF.

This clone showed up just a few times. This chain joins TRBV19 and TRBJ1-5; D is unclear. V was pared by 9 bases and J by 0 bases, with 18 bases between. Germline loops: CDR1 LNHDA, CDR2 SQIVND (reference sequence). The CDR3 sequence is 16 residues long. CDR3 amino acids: CASLPGDYYSNQPQHF. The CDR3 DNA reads TGTGCCAGCCTCCCGGGTGATTATTATAGCAATCAGCCCCAGCATTTT. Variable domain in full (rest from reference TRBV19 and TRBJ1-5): DGGITQSPKYLFRKEGQNVTLSCEQNLNHDAMYWYRQDPGQGLRLIYYSQIVNDFQKGDIAEGYSVSREKKESFPLTVTSAQKNPTAFYLCASLPGDYYSNQPQHFGDGTRLSIL.

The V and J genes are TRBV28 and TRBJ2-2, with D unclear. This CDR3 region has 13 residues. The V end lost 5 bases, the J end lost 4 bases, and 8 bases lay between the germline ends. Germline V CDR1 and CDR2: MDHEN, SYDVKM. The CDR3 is CASSPPFTGELFF. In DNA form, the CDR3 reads TGTGCCAGCAGTCCTCCCTTCACCGGGGAGCTGTTTTTT.

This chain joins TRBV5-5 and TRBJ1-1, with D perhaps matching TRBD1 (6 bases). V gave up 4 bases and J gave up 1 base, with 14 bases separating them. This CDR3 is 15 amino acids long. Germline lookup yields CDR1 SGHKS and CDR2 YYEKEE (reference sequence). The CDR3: CASSPVGGPNTEAFF. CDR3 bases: TGTGCCAGCAGCCCGGTCGGGGGGCCGAACACTGAAGCTTTCTTT.

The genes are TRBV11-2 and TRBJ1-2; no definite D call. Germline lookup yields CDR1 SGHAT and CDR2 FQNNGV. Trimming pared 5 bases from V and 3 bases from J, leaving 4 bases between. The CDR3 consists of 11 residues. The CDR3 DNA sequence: TGTGCCAGCAGCCTTCACTATGGCTACACCTTC. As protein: CASSLHYGYTF.

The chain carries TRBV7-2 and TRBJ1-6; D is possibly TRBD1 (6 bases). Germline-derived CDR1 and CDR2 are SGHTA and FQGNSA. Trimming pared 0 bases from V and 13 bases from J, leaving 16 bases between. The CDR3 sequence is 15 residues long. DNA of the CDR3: TGTGCCAGCAGCTTAGCCGCGGGGGGCGGGAGGCCCCTCCACTTT. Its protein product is CASSLAAGGGRPLHF.

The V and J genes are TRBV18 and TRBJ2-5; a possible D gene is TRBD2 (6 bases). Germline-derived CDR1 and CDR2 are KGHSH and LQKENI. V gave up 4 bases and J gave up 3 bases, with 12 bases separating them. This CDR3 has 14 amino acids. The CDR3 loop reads CASSLRGGEETQYF. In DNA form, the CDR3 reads TGTGCCAGCTCACTACGGGGCGGGGAAGAGACCCAGTACTTC.

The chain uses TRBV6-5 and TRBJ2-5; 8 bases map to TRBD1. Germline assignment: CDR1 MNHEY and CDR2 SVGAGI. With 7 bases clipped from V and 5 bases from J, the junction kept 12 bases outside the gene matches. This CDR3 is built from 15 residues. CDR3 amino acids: CASTEGAGGLETQYF. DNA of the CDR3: TGTGCCAGCACCGAAGGGGCAGGGGGCTTGGAGACCCAGTACTTC.

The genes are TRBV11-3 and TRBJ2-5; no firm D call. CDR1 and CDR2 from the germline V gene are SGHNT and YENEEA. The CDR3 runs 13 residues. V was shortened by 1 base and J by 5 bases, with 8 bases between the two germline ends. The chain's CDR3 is CASSLGFGETQYF. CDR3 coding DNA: TGTGCCAGCAGCTTAGGTTTCGGGGAGACCCAGTACTTC.

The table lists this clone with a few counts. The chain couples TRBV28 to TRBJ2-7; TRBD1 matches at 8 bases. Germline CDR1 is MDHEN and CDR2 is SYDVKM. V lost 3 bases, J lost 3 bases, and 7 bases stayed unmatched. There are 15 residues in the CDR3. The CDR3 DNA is TGTGCCAGCAGTTTTACTAGGACAGGGAGCTACGAGCAGTACTTC. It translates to CASSFTRTGSYEQYF.

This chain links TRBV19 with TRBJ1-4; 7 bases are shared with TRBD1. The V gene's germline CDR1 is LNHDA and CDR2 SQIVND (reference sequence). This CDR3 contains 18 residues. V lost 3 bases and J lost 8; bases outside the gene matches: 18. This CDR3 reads CASSIGGQVQVGYEKLFF. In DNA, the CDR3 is TGTGCCAGTAGTATTGGTGGACAGGTTCAAGTCGGTTACGAAAAACTGTTTTTT.

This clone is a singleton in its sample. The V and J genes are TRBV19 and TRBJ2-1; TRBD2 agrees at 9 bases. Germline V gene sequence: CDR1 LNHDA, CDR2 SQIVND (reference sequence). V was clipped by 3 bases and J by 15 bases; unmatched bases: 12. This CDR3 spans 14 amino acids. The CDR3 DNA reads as TGTGCCAGTAGTATGAGGGCTAGCGGGATGTTTTCGTTCTTC. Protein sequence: CASSMRASGMFSFF.

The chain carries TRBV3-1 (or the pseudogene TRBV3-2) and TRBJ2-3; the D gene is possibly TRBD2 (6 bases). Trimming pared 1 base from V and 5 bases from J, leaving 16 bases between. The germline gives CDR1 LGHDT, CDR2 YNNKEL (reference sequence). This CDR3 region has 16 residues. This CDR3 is CASSQATGLKGDTQYF. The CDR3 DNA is TGTGCCAGCAGCCAAGCGACGGGACTGAAGGGAGATACGCAGTATTTT.

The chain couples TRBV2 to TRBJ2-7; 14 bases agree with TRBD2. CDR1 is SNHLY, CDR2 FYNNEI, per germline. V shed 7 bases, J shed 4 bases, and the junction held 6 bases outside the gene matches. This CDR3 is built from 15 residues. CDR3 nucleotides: TGTGCCAGCACCAGACTAGCGGGAGGGTGGTACGAGCAGTACTTC. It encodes CASTRLAGGWYEQYF. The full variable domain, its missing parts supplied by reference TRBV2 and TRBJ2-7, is EPEVTQTPSHQVTQMGQEVILRCVPISNHLYFYWYRQILGQKVEFLVSFYNNEISEKSEIFDDQFSVERPDGSNFTLKIRSTKLEDSAMYFCASTRLAGGWYEQYFGPGTRLTVT.

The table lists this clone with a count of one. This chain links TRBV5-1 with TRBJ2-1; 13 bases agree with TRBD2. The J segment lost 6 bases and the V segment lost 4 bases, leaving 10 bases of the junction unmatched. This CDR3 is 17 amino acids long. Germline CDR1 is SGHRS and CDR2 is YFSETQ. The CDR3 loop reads CASSGGGLAGAANEQFF. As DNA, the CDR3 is TGCGCCAGCAGCGGAGGAGGACTAGCGGGAGCGGCCAATGAGCAGTTCTTC.

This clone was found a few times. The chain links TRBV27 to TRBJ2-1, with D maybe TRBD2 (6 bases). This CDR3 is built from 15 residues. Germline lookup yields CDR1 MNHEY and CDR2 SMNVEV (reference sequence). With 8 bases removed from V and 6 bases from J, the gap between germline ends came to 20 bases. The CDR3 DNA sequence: TGTGCCAGCGGTCTCTGGCGGGAAGTCCCCAATGAGCAGTTCTTC. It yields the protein CASGLWREVPNEQFF.

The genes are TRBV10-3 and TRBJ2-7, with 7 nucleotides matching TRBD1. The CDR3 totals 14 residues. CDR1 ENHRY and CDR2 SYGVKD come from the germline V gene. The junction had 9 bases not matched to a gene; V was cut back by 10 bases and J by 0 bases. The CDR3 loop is CATAGTALSYEQYV. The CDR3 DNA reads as TGTGCCACCGCTGGGACAGCCCTCTCCTACGAGCAGTACGTC.

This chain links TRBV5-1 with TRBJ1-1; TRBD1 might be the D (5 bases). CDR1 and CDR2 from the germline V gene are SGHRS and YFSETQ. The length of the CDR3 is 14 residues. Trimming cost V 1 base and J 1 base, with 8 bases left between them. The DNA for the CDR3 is TGCGCCAGCAGCTTGTGGGGCGCGAACACTGAAGCTTTCTTT. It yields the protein CASSLWGANTEAFF.

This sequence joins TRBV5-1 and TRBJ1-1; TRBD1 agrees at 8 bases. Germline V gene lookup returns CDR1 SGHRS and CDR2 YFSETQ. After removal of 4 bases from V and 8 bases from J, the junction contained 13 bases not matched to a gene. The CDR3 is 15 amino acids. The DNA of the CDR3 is TGCGCCAGCAGCCCTCGGACAGGACAGGGAGGAGAAGCTTTCTTT. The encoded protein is CASSPRTGQGGEAFF.

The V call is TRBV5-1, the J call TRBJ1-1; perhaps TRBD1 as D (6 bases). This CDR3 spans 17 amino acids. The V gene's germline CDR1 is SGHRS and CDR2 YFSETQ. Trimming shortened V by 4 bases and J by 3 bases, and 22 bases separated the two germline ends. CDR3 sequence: CASSPPPGGNKDTEAFF. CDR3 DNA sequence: TGCGCCAGCAGCCCACCTCCGGGGGGCAATAAGGACACTGAAGCTTTCTTT.

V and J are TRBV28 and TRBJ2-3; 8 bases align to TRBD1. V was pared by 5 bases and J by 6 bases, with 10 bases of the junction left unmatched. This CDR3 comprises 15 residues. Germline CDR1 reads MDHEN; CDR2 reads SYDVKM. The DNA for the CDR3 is TGTGCCAGCAGTCCGACCCGACAGGGGAGGGATACGCAGTATTTT. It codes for CASSPTRQGRDTQYF.

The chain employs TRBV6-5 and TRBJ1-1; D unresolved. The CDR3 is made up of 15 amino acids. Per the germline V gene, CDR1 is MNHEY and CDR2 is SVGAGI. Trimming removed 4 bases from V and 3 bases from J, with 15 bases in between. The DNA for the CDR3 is TGTGCCAGCAGTTCCCGAGGGTTAAAGCACACTGAAGCTTTCTTT. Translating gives CASSSRGLKHTEAFF.